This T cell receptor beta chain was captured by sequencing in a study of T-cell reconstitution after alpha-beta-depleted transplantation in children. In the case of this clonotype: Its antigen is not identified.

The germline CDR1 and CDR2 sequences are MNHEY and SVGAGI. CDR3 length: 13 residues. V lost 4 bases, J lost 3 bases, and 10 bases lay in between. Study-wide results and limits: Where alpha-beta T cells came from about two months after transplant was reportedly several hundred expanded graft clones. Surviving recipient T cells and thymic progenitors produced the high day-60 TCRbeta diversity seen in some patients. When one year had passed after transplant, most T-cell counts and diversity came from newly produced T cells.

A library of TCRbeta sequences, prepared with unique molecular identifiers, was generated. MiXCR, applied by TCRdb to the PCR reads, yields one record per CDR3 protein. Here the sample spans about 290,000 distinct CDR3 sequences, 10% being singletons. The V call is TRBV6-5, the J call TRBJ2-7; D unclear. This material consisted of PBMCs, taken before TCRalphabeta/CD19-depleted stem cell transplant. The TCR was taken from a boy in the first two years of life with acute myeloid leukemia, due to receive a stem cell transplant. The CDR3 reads CASSSRRIYEQYF. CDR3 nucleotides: TGTGCCAGCAGTTCCCGACGGATCTACGAGCAGTACTTC.